Following are 7 T cell receptor beta chains from one sample sequenced in a study of cytomegalovirus exposure and HLA in healthy donors. PCR employed 60 Vbeta and 13 Jbeta primers. Data came from immunoSEQ multiplex PCR; TCRdb stores just in-frame clones and leaves some out. Among around 160,000 clones listed, about three quarters were seen once. Sequencing was performed on PBMCs. Receptors were obtained from a man aged 40-55 years in good health and CMV-seropositive.

The rearrangement uses TRBV2 and TRBJ2-7; 12 nucleotides align to TRBD1. Germline V gene lookup returns CDR1 SNHLY and CDR2 FYNNEI. J was trimmed by 6 bases and V by 8 bases; bases with no gene match: 8. The length of the CDR3 is 14 residues. The CDR3 region has the DNA TGTGCCAGCCGCCGGGACAGGGGGCCCATCGAGCAGTACTTC. Amino acids: CASRRDRGPIEQYF.

J is TRBJ2-1 and V is TRBV4-1; 9 bases are a match to TRBD2. CDR3 size: 17 residues. Germline lookup yields CDR1 MGHRA and CDR2 YSYEKL. V lost 0 bases to trimming and J lost 6 bases; unmatched junction nucleotides: 9. The CDR3 DNA is TGCGCCAGCAGCCAAGATCCCCTAGCGGGGACAATCAATGAGCAGTTCTTC. It encodes CASSQDPLAGTINEQFF.

This clone turned up a few times. The rearrangement links TRBV20-1 to TRBJ2-3; D is undetermined. V dropped 6 bases and J dropped 5 bases, with 9 bases sitting between them. The CDR3 covers 11 residues. CDR1 is DFQATT, CDR2 SNEGSKA, per germline (reference sequence). CDR3 residues: CSALTGDTQYF. CDR3 DNA sequence: TGCAGTGCCTTAACTGGAGATACGCAGTATTTT.

The chain links TRBV6-5 to TRBJ1-1; D unresolved. Trimming removed 2 bases from V and 1 base from J, with 5 bases in between. CDR1 is MNHEY, CDR2 SVGAGI, per germline. CDR3 length equals 13 residues. CDR3 coding DNA: TGTGCCAGCAGTTACGAGGGGAACACTGAAGCTTTCTTT. Translated, it gives CASSYEGNTEAFF.

V is TRBV30 and J is TRBJ1-2; weak D call: TRBD1 (6 bases). Germline loops: CDR1 GTSNPN, CDR2 SVGIG (reference sequence). V dropped 8 bases and J dropped 2 bases, with 12 bases sitting between them. The CDR3 runs to 12 residues. The DNA of the CDR3 is TGTGCCCGAATCGGACAGAACTATGGCTACACCTTC. Translation gives CARIGQNYGYTF.

The gene calls are TRBV11-3 and TRBJ2-3, with TRBD2 matching 8 bases. Germline lookup yields CDR1 SGHNT and CDR2 YENEEA. The junction had 10 bases not matched to a gene; V was cut back by 5 bases and J by 6 bases. The CDR3 is 15 amino acids. The CDR3 coding sequence is TGTGCCAGCAGCATAGGAGCGGGAGACCCGGATACGCAGTATTTT. This gives the protein CASSIGAGDPDTQYF. The full variable domain, with the rest looked up from reference TRBV11-3 and TRBJ2-3, is EAGVVQSPRYKIIEKKQPVAFWCNPISGHNTLYWYLQNLGQGPELLIRYENEEAVDDSQLPKDRFSAERLKGVDSTLKIQPAELGDSAVYLCASSIGAGDPDTQYFGPGTRLTVL.

This rearrangement joins TRBV7-9 to TRBJ1-4; 8 nucleotides match TRBD1. The CDR3 is 16 amino acids. With 7 bases clipped from V and 5 bases from J, the junction kept 12 bases outside the gene matches. Germline V CDR1 and CDR2: SEHNR, FQNEAQ (reference sequence). CDR3 in amino acids: CASTSLTGTGNEKLFF. The CDR3, as DNA: TGTGCCAGCACTAGCCTTACCGGGACAGGCAATGAAAAACTGTTTTTT. Looking up the rest from reference TRBV7-9 and TRBJ1-4 gives the full variable domain: DTGVSQNPRHKITKRGQNVTFRCDPISEHNRLYWYRQTLGQGPEFLTYFQNEAQLEKSRLLSDRFSAERPKGSFSTLEIQRTEQGDSAMYLCASTSLTGTGNEKLFFGSGTQLSVL.